These 19 T cell receptor beta chains originate from one sample sequenced in a study of blood T cell repertoires in COVID-19. Measured with immunoSEQ multiplex PCR; TCRdb has only the in-frame clones, and not every one. The sample contains tens of thousands of clones, around 82% of which appear only once. The sample taken for sequencing was peripheral blood. Receptors were obtained from a human donor in a cohort sampled during active COVID-19.

J is TRBJ1-1 and V is TRBV19; weak D call: TRBD1 (5 bases). CDR1 and CDR2 from the germline V gene are LNHDA and SQIVND (reference sequence). Trimming pared 3 bases from V and 11 bases from J, leaving 19 bases between. The CDR3 extends over 14 amino acids. The CDR3 reads CASSMGGSLNEAFF. The CDR3 DNA reads TGTGCCAGTAGTATGGGGGGGAGCCTGAATGAGGCTTTCTTT.

This clone was seen just once. This chain links TRBV7-9 with TRBJ1-1; no reliable D call. The CDR3 is made up of 11 amino acids. Germline CDR1 SEHNR, CDR2 FQNEAQ (reference sequence). V dropped 0 bases and J dropped 10 bases, with 6 bases sitting between them. The CDR3 region is CASSLAPGAFF. CDR3 sequence (DNA): TGTGCCAGCAGCTTAGCCCCCGGAGCTTTCTTT.

V is TRBV11-2 and J is TRBJ1-2; D call uncertain. V was trimmed by 1 base and J by 4 bases, leaving 10 bases between them. Germline CDR1 SGHAT, CDR2 FQNNGV. The CDR3 length is 14 residues. The CDR3: CASSLADYFYGYTF. CDR3 DNA sequence: TGTGCCAGCAGCTTAGCAGATTATTTCTATGGCTACACCTTC.

This clone was seen a handful of times. This chain joins TRBV18 and TRBJ1-5, with 10 positions matching TRBD1. The CDR3 length is 17 residues. Germline CDR1 reads KGHSH; CDR2 reads LQKENI. V lost 1 base and J lost 4; bases outside the gene matches: 7. This chain's CDR3 is CASSPQVGTGANQPQHF. CDR3 DNA sequence: TGTGCCAGCTCACCACAGGTTGGGACAGGGGCAAATCAGCCCCAGCATTTT.

The chain couples TRBV13 to TRBJ2-1, with a weak D call TRBD1 (5 bases). Germline V gene lookup returns CDR1 PRHDT and CDR2 FYEKMQ (reference sequence). This CDR3 is 15 amino acids long. Deletions cut 5 bases from V and 5 bases from J, with 16 bases between. This CDR3 is CASSRRQSAHNEQFF. The CDR3 region has the DNA TGTGCCAGCAGCCGCCGACAGTCGGCCCACAATGAGCAGTTCTTC.

The rearrangement uses TRBV4-1 and TRBJ2-2, with 8 bases matching TRBD1. CDR3 length: 17 residues. V lost 4 bases, J lost 1 base, and 8 bases stayed unmatched. The germline V gene encodes CDR1 MGHRA and CDR2 YSYEKL. The CDR3, as DNA: TGCGCCAGCAGCCCTTCCAGGGGGCGCGGGAACACCGGGGAGCTGTTTTTT. This sequence encodes CASSPSRGRGNTGELFF.

The V call is TRBV21-1, the J call TRBJ2-1; no DNA check was done on the table's D call, TRBD1. TRBV21-1 is annotated as a pseudogene. This CDR3 spans 15 amino acids. CDR3 nucleotides: TGTGCCAGGGGTAGTGGGACAGGAAAGAACAATGAGCAGTTCTTC. Translation gives CARGSGTGKNNEQFF.

The chain joins TRBV6-5 to TRBJ1-4; 9 bases agree with TRBD1. The CDR3 contains 14 residues. V shed 4 bases, J shed 8 bases, and the junction held 5 bases outside the gene matches. The germline V gene has CDR1 MNHEY and CDR2 SVGAGI. The CDR3, as DNA: TGTGCCAGCAGTTTAGGGACAGGGAAAGAAAAACTGTTTTTT. It yields the protein CASSLGTGKEKLFF.

This clone was found a few times. The chain employs TRBV3-1 (or the pseudogene TRBV3-2) and TRBJ1-6; 9 bases match TRBD1. Germline trimming cut 5 bases from V and 8 bases from J; bases unmatched to any gene: 4. CDR1 is LGHDT, CDR2 YNNKEL, per germline (reference sequence). The CDR3 loop spans 14 amino acids. CDR3 region: CASSSRDRDSPLHF. In DNA, the CDR3 is TGTGCCAGCAGCTCCCGGGACAGGGATTCACCCCTCCACTTT.

V is TRBV3-1 (or the pseudogene TRBV3-2) and J is TRBJ1-4, with a tentative D call TRBD1 (5 bases). The CDR3 contains 16 residues. V was cut by 0 bases and J by 4 bases, with 12 bases left in between. Germline V gene data show CDR1 as LGHDT and CDR2 as YNNKEL (reference sequence). CDR3 coding DNA: TGTGCCAGCAGCCAAGATTACAGGCCCGATAATGAAAAACTGTTTTTT. Its translation: CASSQDYRPDNEKLFF.

Concerning this clone itself: The same CDR3 is also encoded by other DNA sequences in this sample. The chain uses TRBV24-1 and TRBJ2-7; the D is unclear. The V and J ends lost 2 bases and 0 bases respectively, with 4 bases between them. The CDR3 extends over 13 amino acids. CDR1 is KGHDR and CDR2 is SFDVKD in the germline V gene. For the CDR3, the DNA is TGTGCCACCAGTGATTACAGCTCCTACGAGCAGTACTTC. Translation gives CATSDYSSYEQYF.

The gene calls are TRBV28 and TRBJ1-5; tentatively, D is TRBD1 (5 bases). The CDR3 runs to 14 residues. Trimming took off 7 bases at V and 0 bases at J, with 10 bases between the two ends. Germline V gene lookup returns CDR1 MDHEN and CDR2 SYDVKM. Here the CDR3 reads CASTKGLSNQPQHF. The CDR3 DNA follows: TGTGCCAGCACTAAGGGGCTTAGCAATCAGCCCCAGCATTTT.

The gene calls are TRBV3-1 (or the pseudogene TRBV3-2) and TRBJ1-6; D not resolved. Germline V gene sequence: CDR1 LGHDT, CDR2 YNNKEL (reference sequence). The CDR3 has 15 amino acids. V lost 4 bases and J lost 10, with 17 bases in between. CDR3 region: CASSRLVQEGSPLHF. The CDR3 DNA is TGTGCCAGCAGCCGTCTAGTCCAAGAGGGATCACCCCTCCACTTT.

The chain combines TRBV5-8 with TRBJ2-1; 11 bases line up with TRBD2. Germline CDR1 and CDR2: SGHTS and YDEGEE. V was clipped by 4 bases and J by 0 bases; unmatched bases: 6. This CDR3 is 17 amino acids long. The DNA for the CDR3 is TGTGCCAGCAGCCTCTGGACTAGCGGGTACTCCTACAATGAGCAGTTCTTC. Its translation: CASSLWTSGYSYNEQFF.

The V gene is TRBV27, the J gene TRBJ2-7, with D perhaps matching TRBD2 (5 bases). This CDR3 has 14 residues. The ends were cut back, 8 bases at V and 2 bases at J, with 16 bases in the middle. CDR1 MNHEY and CDR2 SMNVEV come from the germline V gene (reference sequence). The CDR3 DNA reads TGTGCCAGCGCCCGGGTGAGCGGCCCCTACGAGCAGTACTTC. This sequence encodes CASARVSGPYEQYF.

This chain uses TRBV7-9 with TRBJ1-1; D not certain. V lost 0 bases and J lost 4, with 9 bases in between. CDR1 is SEHNR, CDR2 FQNEAQ, per germline (reference sequence). The CDR3 is 14 amino acids. CDR3 DNA sequence: TGTGCCAGCAGCTTAGCGTCTCAGGCCACTGAAGCTTTCTTT. It codes for CASSLASQATEAFF.

The chain uses TRBV11-1 and TRBJ2-7; TRBD1 matches at 11 bases. The CDR3 is 16 residues long. CDR1 SGHAT and CDR2 FQDESV come from the germline V gene (reference sequence). The J segment lost 0 bases and the V segment lost 7 bases, leaving 8 bases of the junction unmatched. This CDR3 is CASNPLGQGASYEQYF. CDR3 DNA: TGTGCCAGCAACCCCCTAGGACAGGGGGCCTCCTACGAGCAGTACTTC.

The chain has TRBV13 and TRBJ2-1; 8 bases map to TRBD1. Germline trimming cut 0 bases from V and 7 bases from J; bases unmatched to any gene: 5. Germline CDR1 PRHDT, CDR2 FYEKMQ (reference sequence). This CDR3 comprises 15 residues. The CDR3, as DNA: TGTGCCAGCAGCTTAGGGACAGGGGTGGGGAATGAGCAGTTCTTC. Encoded protein: CASSLGTGVGNEQFF.

This clone is deemed medium-sized. This chain joins TRBV6-5 and TRBJ2-2; 9 bases are a match to TRBD2. CDR3 size: 15 residues. Germline V gives CDR1 MNHEY, CDR2 SVGAGI. Trimming at V came to 6 bases and at J to 8 bases, leaving 10 bases not matched to a gene. The DNA of the CDR3 is TGTGCCAGCAGAAGTGGAGGCAGCGGGAGGGGGGAGCTGTTTTTT. Translated, it gives CASRSGGSGRGELFF.